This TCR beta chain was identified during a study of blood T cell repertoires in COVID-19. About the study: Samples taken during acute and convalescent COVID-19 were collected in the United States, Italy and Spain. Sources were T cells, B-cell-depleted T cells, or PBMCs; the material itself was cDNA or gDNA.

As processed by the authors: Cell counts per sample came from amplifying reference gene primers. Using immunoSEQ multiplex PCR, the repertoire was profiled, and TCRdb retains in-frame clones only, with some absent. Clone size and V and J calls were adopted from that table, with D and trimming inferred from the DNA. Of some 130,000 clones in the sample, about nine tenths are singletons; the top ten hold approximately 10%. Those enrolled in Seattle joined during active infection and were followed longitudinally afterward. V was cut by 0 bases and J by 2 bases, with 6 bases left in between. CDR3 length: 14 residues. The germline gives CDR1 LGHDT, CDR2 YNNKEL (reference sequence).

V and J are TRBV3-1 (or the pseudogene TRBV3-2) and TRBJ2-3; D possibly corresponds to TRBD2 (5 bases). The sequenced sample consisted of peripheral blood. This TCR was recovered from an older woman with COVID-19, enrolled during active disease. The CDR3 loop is CASSQEAATDTQYF. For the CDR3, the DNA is TGTGCCAGCAGCCAAGAAGCGGCCACAGATACGCAGTATTTT.